The entry below describes one TCR beta chain. The antigen is not known. This entry comes from a study of identical twins. Overall study results and limits: It was cross-sectional statistical analysis, not following the same donors, that the conclusions relied on.

This CDR3 is built from 13 residues. The V and J ends lost 6 bases and 10 bases respectively, with 13 bases between them. Per germline, CDR1 MNHNS and CDR2 SASEGT. Unique molecular identifiers were in the cDNA, with template-switch universal primer binding. TCRdb re-called the 5' RACE reads with MiXCR, one entry per CDR3 protein. Of 220,000 or so distinct CDR3 sequences listed, about 7.3% are singletons. A further study also used this sample, focusing on yellow fever vaccine responses in identical twins.

Sequenced: memory (CD45RO+) T cells sorted from blood. The receptor's source is a woman aged 18-29 years in good health. V usage is TRBV6-1 and J usage is TRBJ1-6; D is possibly TRBD1 (5 bases). CDR3 residues: CASRATASSPLHF. The CDR3 nucleotides read TGTGCCAGCAGGGCGACAGCGAGCTCACCCCTCCACTTT.